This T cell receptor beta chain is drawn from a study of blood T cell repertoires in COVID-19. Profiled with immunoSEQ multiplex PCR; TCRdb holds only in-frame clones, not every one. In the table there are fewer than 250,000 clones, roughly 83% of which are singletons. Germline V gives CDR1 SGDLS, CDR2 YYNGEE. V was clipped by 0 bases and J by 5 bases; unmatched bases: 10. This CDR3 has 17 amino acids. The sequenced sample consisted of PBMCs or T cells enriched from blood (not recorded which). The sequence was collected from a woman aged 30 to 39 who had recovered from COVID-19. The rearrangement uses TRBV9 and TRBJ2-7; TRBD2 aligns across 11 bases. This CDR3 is CASSVAGSLAGGHEQYF. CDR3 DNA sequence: TGTGCCAGCAGCGTAGCGGGCAGCCTAGCGGGAGGACACGAGCAGTACTTC.